This TCR beta chain was sequenced for a study of T cells in Graves' hyperthyroidism and ophthalmopathy. Overall study: Once the initial diagnosis was made, peripheral blood was obtained before any treatment. Overall study results and limits: Model-based prediction identified ophthalmopathy a median 6.5 months prior to its onset.

For the diagnoses, clinical symptoms, serum thyroxine and TRAb, thyroid ultrasound and orbital computed tomography were used. This clonotype was observed at least ten times. Its antigen is currently unknown. The TCR beta CDR3 regions underwent amplification using RNA transcripts as the source. The TCR CDR3 first-round RT-PCR relied on the HTBI primer set. TCRdb ran MiXCR on the multiplex PCR reads and lists one entry per CDR3 protein. The data hold about 280,000 distinct CDR3 sequences, with around 25% observed a single time. Sequencing was performed on blood. This TCR was sampled from a man aged 35 to 55 with Graves' hyperthyroidism that later progressed to Graves' ophthalmopathy.

This CDR3 is CSVEQGGTEAFF. CDR3 bases: TGCAGCGTTGAACAGGGGGGCACTGAAGCTTTCTTT. The chain joins TRBV29-1 to TRBJ1-1; 7 bases agree with TRBD1. J was trimmed by 4 bases and V by 2 bases; bases with no gene match: 1. Looked up from germline, CDR1 is SQVTM and CDR2 is ANQGSEA. This CDR3 has 12 residues. The full variable domain, completed using reference TRBV29-1 and TRBJ1-1, is SAVISQKPSRDICQRGTSLTIQCQVDSQVTMMFWYRQQPGQSLTLIATANQGSEATYESGFVIDKFPISRPNLTFSTLTVSNMSPEDSSIYLCSVEQGGTEAFFGQGTRLTVV.